These 27 T cell receptor beta chains originate from one sample sequenced in a study of CD4 T cells in relation to SARS-CoV-2 and coronaviruses. Method: immunoSEQ multiplex PCR; TCRdb's copy keeps in-frame clones and lacks some. The sample records 10,000 to 13,000 clones, about 90% being singletons. The sequencing sample was made of naive CD4+ T cells from PBMCs. Described subset: naive CD4+ T cells isolated by negative enrichment. The receptor set was obtained from an adult with COVID-19.

The J gene is TRBJ2-1, the V gene TRBV9; no clear D. Germline V gene sequence: CDR1 SGDLS, CDR2 YYNGEE. The CDR3 consists of 12 residues. V was cut by 0 bases and J by 6 bases, with 4 bases left in between. The CDR3 region has the DNA TGTGCCAGCAGCGTAGAGGTCAATGAGCAGTTCTTC. Amino acid sequence: CASSVEVNEQFF. Together with reference TRBV9 and TRBJ2-1, the CDR3 gives the full variable domain: DSGVTQTPKHLITATGQRVTLRCSPRSGDLSVYWYQQSLDQGLQFLIQYYNGEERAKGNILERFSAQQFPDLHSELNLSSLELGDSALYFCASSVEVNEQFFGPGTRLTVL.

In its sample, this clone was seen once. This rearrangement joins TRBV11-2 to TRBJ2-7; the D gene is possibly TRBD1 (7 bases). Trimming removed 5 bases from V and 11 bases from J, with 28 bases in between. CDR1 is SGHAT and CDR2 is FQNNGV in the germline V gene. The CDR3 contains 16 residues. The CDR3 here is CASSLPGGTEPYREYF. The DNA of the CDR3 is TGTGCCAGCAGCCTGCCGGGCGGGACAGAGCCCTATAGGGAGTACTTC.

The chain carries TRBV18 and TRBJ1-4; D not resolved. The CDR3 extends over 14 amino acids. The V end was cut by 1 base, the J end by 4 bases, with 7 bases between. Germline V gene data show CDR1 as KGHSH and CDR2 as LQKENI. The CDR3 coding sequence is TGTGCCAGCTCACCACAAGGCCTTAATGAAAAACTGTTTTTT. Translating gives CASSPQGLNEKLFF.

Note on this clone: The junction differs from germline at one of its ends, possibly a read error. This chain connects TRBV24-1 to TRBJ2-7; 7 bases align to TRBD2. The germline V gene encodes CDR1 KGHDR and CDR2 SFDVKD. This CDR3 is built from 13 residues. The CDR3 nucleotides read TGTGCCACCAGTGCGACTAGCTCCTCCGAGCAGTACTTC. This codes for CATSATSSSEQYF.

The chain employs TRBV5-6 and TRBJ1-2; no clear D gene. V lost 0 bases, J lost 3 bases, and 9 bases lay in between. The germline gives CDR1 SGHDT, CDR2 YYEEEE. This CDR3 is 14 amino acids long. CDR3 nucleotides: TGTGCCAGCAGCTTGGTGGATAGTGACTATGGCTACACCTTC. This encodes CASSLVDSDYGYTF.

This clone was counted once. The V gene is TRBV4-1, the J gene TRBJ2-3; maybe TRBD1 (6 bases). Trimming cost V 3 bases and J 3 bases, with 13 bases left between them. Germline V gives CDR1 MGHRA, CDR2 YSYEKL. This CDR3 is 15 amino acids long. The CDR3 spells CASSQIRGGTDTQYF. CDR3 coding DNA: TGCGCCAGCAGCCAGATCAGGGGTGGTACAGATACGCAGTATTTT.

This clone came up a few times. The chain joins TRBV6-1 to TRBJ1-5, with D possibly being TRBD1 (5 bases). CDR1 MNHNS and CDR2 SASEGT come from the germline V gene. Trimming shortened V by 2 bases and J by 3 bases, and 8 bases separated the two germline ends. The CDR3 sequence is 14 residues long. CDR3 sequence: CASSEQGSNQPQHF. The CDR3, as DNA: TGTGCCAGCAGTGAACAGGGATCCAATCAGCCCCAGCATTTT.

The chain uses TRBV27 and TRBJ2-7; 11 bases map to TRBD1. The V and J ends lost 5 bases and 1 base, in that order; junction bases with no gene match: 10. This CDR3 has 17 residues. Looked up from germline, CDR1 is MNHEY and CDR2 is SMNVEV (reference sequence). The CDR3 sequence is CASSKPGQGDRSYEQYF. Written as DNA, the CDR3 is TGTGCCAGCAGTAAACCGGGACAGGGGGATCGTTCCTACGAGCAGTACTTC.

The chain has TRBV5-1 and TRBJ1-1, with 9 bases that match TRBD1. The CDR3 is 14 amino acids. V shed 2 bases, J shed 9 bases, and the junction held 8 bases outside the gene matches. From germline, CDR1 is SGHRS and CDR2 YFSETQ. In DNA form, the CDR3 reads TGCGCCAGCAGCTTCGTCGACAGGGGGGAAAAAGCTTTCTTT. Translation: CASSFVDRGEKAFF.

The rearrangement uses TRBV4-3 and TRBJ1-1, with D unresolved. There are 13 residues in the CDR3. V was pared by 1 base and J by 1 base, with 4 bases between. The germline V gene has CDR1 LGHNA and CDR2 YSLEER. Here the CDR3 DNA reads TGCGCCAGCAGCCAAGTGGGGAACACTGAAGCTTTCTTT. Its protein product is CASSQVGNTEAFF.

The chain carries TRBV30 and TRBJ1-5; D is ambiguous. This CDR3 contains 14 residues. Germline assignment: CDR1 GTSNPN and CDR2 SVGIG (reference sequence). The V gene lost 0 bases and the J gene lost 4 bases, with 10 bases spanning the gap. The CDR3: CAWSVLNTNQPQHF. CDR3 nucleotide sequence: TGTGCCTGGAGTGTTTTGAACACAAATCAGCCCCAGCATTTT.

This clone was detected only once. The genes are TRBV23-1 and TRBJ2-7; TRBD1 matches 8 bases. TRBV23-1 is an ORF, and what it does is uncertain. CDR3 length: 13 amino acids. The V gene end was trimmed by 7 bases and the J gene end by 2 bases; junction bases not matched to a gene: 4. The CDR3 is CASTGDRTYEQYF. In DNA, the CDR3 is TGCGCCAGCACCGGGGACAGGACCTACGAGCAGTACTTC.

The chain employs TRBV30 and TRBJ1-2; D is uncertain. The V gene lost 8 bases and the J gene lost 1 base, with 11 bases spanning the gap. The CDR3 is 12 residues long. In germline, CDR1 is GTSNPN, CDR2 SVGIG (reference sequence). The CDR3 nucleotides read TGTGCCGGACTGCGGATTAACTATGGCTACACCTTC. Translation: CAGLRINYGYTF.

This chain links TRBV4-3 with TRBJ2-3; possibly TRBD2 for D (5 bases). Trimming pared 4 bases from V and 0 bases from J, leaving 14 bases between. The CDR3 contains 16 residues. From germline, CDR1 is LGHNA and CDR2 YSLEER. CDR3 sequence: CASSPAGLSSTDTQYF. Written as DNA, the CDR3 is TGCGCCAGCAGCCCGGCGGGCCTCTCTAGCACAGATACGCAGTATTTT.

The chain has TRBV2 and TRBJ2-2, with D hard to call. Trimming shortened V by 6 bases and J by 5 bases, and 10 bases separated the two germline ends. The germline CDR1 and CDR2 sequences are SNHLY and FYNNEI. The CDR3 extends over 13 amino acids. The CDR3 DNA is TGTGCCAGCAGGGAGACATCAACCGGGGAGCTGTTTTTT. Protein sequence: CASRETSTGELFF. Combining the CDR3 with reference TRBV2 and TRBJ2-2 gives the whole variable domain EPEVTQTPSHQVTQMGQEVILRCVPISNHLYFYWYRQILGQKVEFLVSFYNNEISEKSEIFDDQFSVERPDGSNFTLKIRSTKLEDSAMYFCASRETSTGELFFGEGSRLTVL.

The chain has TRBV6-6 and TRBJ2-5, with 8 bases lining up with TRBD2. The CDR3 extends over 16 amino acids. The V and J ends lost 1 base and 1 base, in that order; junction bases with no gene match: 5. Germline values: CDR1 MNHNY, CDR2 SVGAGI (reference sequence). CDR3 DNA sequence: TGTGCCAGCAGTTACTTTTTTGCGGGGGGCCAAGAGACCCAGTACTTC. This gives the protein CASSYFFAGGQETQYF.

The chain is built from TRBV11-2 and TRBJ1-2; D unresolved. V was shortened by 2 bases and J by 6 bases, with 25 bases between the two germline ends. CDR1 and CDR2 (germline): SGHAT, FQNNGV. CDR3 length: 18 residues. CDR3 protein: CASSLYAPALGGYNGYTF. The CDR3 nucleotides read TGTGCCAGCAGCTTATATGCTCCTGCTCTGGGAGGCTATAATGGCTACACCTTC.

The rearrangement joins TRBV6-5 to TRBJ1-2; 12 bases agree with TRBD1. With V trimmed by 6 bases and J by 7 bases, 3 bases remained unmatched. Looked up from germline, CDR1 is MNHEY and CDR2 is SVGAGI. The CDR3 spans 13 residues. The CDR3 loop is CASRGQGAAGYTF. DNA of the CDR3: TGTGCCAGCAGGGGACAGGGGGCGGCTGGCTACACCTTC.

V and J are TRBV15 and TRBJ1-3; a possible D gene is TRBD1 (5 bases). CDR3 size: 16 residues. Germline assignment: CDR1 LNHNV and CDR2 YYDKDF (reference sequence). V was cut by 4 bases and J by 4 bases, with 17 bases left in between. CDR3 bases: TGTGCCACCAGCAACCCGGGGGGTCTGGGGGGAAACACCATATATTTT. This codes for CATSNPGGLGGNTIYF. The full variable domain, in which reference TRBV15 and TRBJ1-3 provide the parts outside the CDR3, is DAMVIQNPRYQVTQFGKPVTLSCSQTLNHNVMYWYQQKSSQAPKLLFHYYDKDFNNEADTPDNFQSRRPNTSFCFLDIRSPGLGDTAMYLCATSNPGGLGGNTIYFGEGSWLTVV.

This clone was observed a few times. The J gene is TRBJ1-1, the V gene TRBV5-1; the D gene is possibly TRBD1 (6 bases). The CDR3 length is 15 residues. CDR1 is SGHRS, CDR2 YFSETQ, per germline. V gave up 4 bases and J gave up 2 bases, with 15 bases separating them. CDR3: CASSGLGGLNTEAFF. The CDR3 bases are TGCGCCAGCAGCGGCCTGGGGGGGCTTAACACTGAAGCTTTCTTT.

The chain links TRBV9 to TRBJ2-7; TRBD1 matches at 8 bases. This CDR3 is built from 14 residues. The J segment lost 0 bases and the V segment lost 3 bases, leaving 2 bases of the junction unmatched. Germline CDR1 and CDR2: SGDLS and YYNGEE. CDR3 nucleotides: TGTGCCAGCAGCGCCGACAGGGGCTCCTACGAGCAGTACTTC. It specifies CASSADRGSYEQYF. The whole variable domain, filled in from reference TRBV9 and TRBJ2-7, reads DSGVTQTPKHLITATGQRVTLRCSPRSGDLSVYWYQQSLDQGLQFLIQYYNGEERAKGNILERFSAQQFPDLHSELNLSSLELGDSALYFCASSADRGSYEQYFGPGTRLTVT.

V usage is TRBV18 and J usage is TRBJ1-4, with 7 bases fitting TRBD1. This CDR3 comprises 14 residues. Germline CDR1 reads KGHSH; CDR2 reads LQKENI. V was clipped by 4 bases and J by 3 bases; unmatched bases: 2. As DNA, the CDR3 is TGTGCCAGCTCACAGGACAGGTCTAATGAAAAACTGTTTTTT. Translation gives CASSQDRSNEKLFF.

This chain links TRBV18 with TRBJ1-4, with D unclear. The germline gives CDR1 KGHSH, CDR2 LQKENI. The ends were cut back, 3 bases at V and 7 bases at J, with 15 bases in the middle. The CDR3 length is 15 residues. The CDR3 sequence is CASSPRPLFGEKLFF. CDR3 coding DNA: TGTGCCAGCTCACCGCGGCCCCTATTCGGTGAAAAACTGTTTTTT.

This chain uses TRBV6-2 or TRBV6-3 with TRBJ1-1; 10 positions agree with TRBD1. Trimming at V came to 6 bases and at J to 7 bases, leaving 14 bases not matched to a gene. Germline V gene sequence: CDR1 MNHEY, CDR2 SVGEGT. The CDR3 is made up of 16 amino acids. This chain's CDR3 is CASSPGVGTGVGEAFF. CDR3 sequence (DNA): TGTGCCAGCAGCCCTGGGGTCGGGACAGGGGTGGGTGAAGCTTTCTTT.

The J gene is TRBJ1-2, the V gene TRBV10-1; the D gene is possibly TRBD1 (5 bases). From germline, CDR1 is WNHNN and CDR2 SYGVQD (reference sequence). Trimming removed 5 bases at V and 2 bases at J, with 12 bases between. The CDR3 extends over 14 amino acids. Here the CDR3 DNA reads TGCGCCAGCAGTCCCGACAGTACCAACTATGGCTACACCTTC. As protein: CASSPDSTNYGYTF.

A single count supports this clone. The chain couples TRBV28 to TRBJ2-2, with 7 bases identical to TRBD1. Germline V gene data show CDR1 as MDHEN and CDR2 as SYDVKM. This CDR3 has 15 amino acids. V was clipped by 8 bases and J by 0 bases; unmatched bases: 6. CDR3: CASGGQPSNTGELFF. The CDR3 region has the DNA TGTGCCAGCGGGGGACAGCCCTCGAACACCGGGGAGCTGTTTTTT.

The genes are TRBV5-6 and TRBJ2-3, with TRBD2 matching 9 bases. The germline gives CDR1 SGHDT, CDR2 YYEEEE. After removal of 2 bases from V and 6 bases from J, the junction contained 7 bases not matched to a gene. This CDR3 comprises 15 residues. Here the CDR3 reads CASSFGTSPQDTQYF. The CDR3 region has the DNA TGTGCCAGCAGCTTTGGGACTAGCCCCCAGGATACGCAGTATTTT.